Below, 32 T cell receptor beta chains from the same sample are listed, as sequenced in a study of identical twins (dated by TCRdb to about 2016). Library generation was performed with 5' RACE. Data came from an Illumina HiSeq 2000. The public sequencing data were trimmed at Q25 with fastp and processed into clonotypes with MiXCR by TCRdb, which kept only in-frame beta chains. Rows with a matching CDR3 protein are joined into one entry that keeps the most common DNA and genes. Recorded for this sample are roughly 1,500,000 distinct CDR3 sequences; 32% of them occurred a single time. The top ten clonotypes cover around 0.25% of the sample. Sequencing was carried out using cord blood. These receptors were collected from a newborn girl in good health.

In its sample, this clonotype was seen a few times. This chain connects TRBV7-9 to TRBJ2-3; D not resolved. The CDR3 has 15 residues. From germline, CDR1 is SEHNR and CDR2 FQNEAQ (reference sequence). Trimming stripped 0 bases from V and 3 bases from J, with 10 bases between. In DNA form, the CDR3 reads TGTGCCAGCAGCTTAGCGCTAGGTGCGACAGATACGCAGTATTTT. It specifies CASSLALGATDTQYF.

CDR3 DNA sequence: TGTGCCAGCAGTTTATGGGGACAGTTCTCCTACGAGCAGTACTTC. Amino acid sequence: CASSLWGQFSYEQYF. The V call is TRBV27, the J call TRBJ2-7, with 7 bases fitting TRBD1. This CDR3 is 15 amino acids long. J lost 0 bases, V lost 1 base, and 3 bases had no gene match. Germline V lookup: CDR1 MNHEY, CDR2 SMNVEV (reference sequence).

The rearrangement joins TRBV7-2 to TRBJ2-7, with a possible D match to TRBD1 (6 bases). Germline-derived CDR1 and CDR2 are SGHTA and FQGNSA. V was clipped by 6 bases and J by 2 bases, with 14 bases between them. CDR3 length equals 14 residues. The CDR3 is CASSYQTGPYEQYF. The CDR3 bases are TGTGCCAGCAGTTATCAGACAGGACCCTACGAGCAGTACTTC.

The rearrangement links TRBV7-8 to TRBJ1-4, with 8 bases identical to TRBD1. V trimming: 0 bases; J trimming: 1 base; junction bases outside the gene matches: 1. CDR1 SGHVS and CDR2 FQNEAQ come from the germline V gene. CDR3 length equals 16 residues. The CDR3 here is CASSLADRVTNEKLFF. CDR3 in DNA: TGTGCCAGCAGCTTAGCGGACAGGGTAACTAATGAAAAACTGTTTTTT.

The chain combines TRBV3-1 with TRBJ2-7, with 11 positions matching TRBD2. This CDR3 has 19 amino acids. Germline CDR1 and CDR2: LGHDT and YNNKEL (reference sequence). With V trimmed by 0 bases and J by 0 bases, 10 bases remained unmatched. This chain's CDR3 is CASSQDVAGGPLSSYEQYF. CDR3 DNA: TGTGCCAGCAGCCAAGATGTAGCGGGGGGGCCGTTGAGCTCCTACGAGCAGTACTTC.

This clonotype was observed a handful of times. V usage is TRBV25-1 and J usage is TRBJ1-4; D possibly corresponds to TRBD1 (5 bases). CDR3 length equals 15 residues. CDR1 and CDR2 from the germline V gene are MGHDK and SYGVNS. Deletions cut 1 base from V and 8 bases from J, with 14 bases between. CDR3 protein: CASSESGGVREKLFF. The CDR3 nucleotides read TGTGCCAGCAGTGAATCGGGAGGGGTGAGAGAAAAACTGTTTTTT.

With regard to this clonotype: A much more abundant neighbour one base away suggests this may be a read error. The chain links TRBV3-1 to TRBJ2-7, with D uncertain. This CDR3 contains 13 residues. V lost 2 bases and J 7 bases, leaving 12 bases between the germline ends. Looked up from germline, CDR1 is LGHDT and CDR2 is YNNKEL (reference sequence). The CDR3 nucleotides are TGTGCCAGCAGCCAACTAGTCTCCAATGAGCAGTACTTC. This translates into CASSQLVSNEQYF.

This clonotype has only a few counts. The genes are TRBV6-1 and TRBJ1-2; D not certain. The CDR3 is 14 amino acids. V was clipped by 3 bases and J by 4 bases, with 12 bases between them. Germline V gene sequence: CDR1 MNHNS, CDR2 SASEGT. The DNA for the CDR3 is TGTGCCAGCAGTGATCAGGTCCTGGGCTATGGCTACACCTTC. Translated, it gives CASSDQVLGYGYTF.

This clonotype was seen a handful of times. In DNA form, the CDR3 reads TGCGCCAGCAGCCAATACCGGGACCCTATTAGGGAGCAGTACTTC. Protein product: CASSQYRDPIREQYF. The chain carries TRBV4-1 and TRBJ2-7; D is possibly TRBD1 or TRBD2 (5 bases each). The CDR3 covers 15 residues. Trimming removed 2 bases at V and 7 bases at J, with 18 bases between. The germline gives CDR1 MGHRA, CDR2 YSYEKL.

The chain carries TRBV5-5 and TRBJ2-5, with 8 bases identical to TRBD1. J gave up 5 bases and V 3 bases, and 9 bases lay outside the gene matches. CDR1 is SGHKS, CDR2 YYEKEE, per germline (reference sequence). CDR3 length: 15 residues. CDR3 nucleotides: TGTGCCAGCAGCTCCTTGACAGGGGCCGAGGAGACCCAGTACTTC. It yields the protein CASSSLTGAEETQYF.

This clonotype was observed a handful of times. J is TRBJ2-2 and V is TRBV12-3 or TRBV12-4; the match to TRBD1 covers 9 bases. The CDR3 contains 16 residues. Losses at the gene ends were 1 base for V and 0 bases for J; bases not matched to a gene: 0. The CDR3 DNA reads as TGTGCCAGCAGTTTAGGGACAGGGGCGAACACCGGGGAGCTGTTTTTT. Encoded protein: CASSLGTGANTGELFF.

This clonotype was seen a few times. In DNA form, the CDR3 reads TGTGCCAGCAGTTTTGGGTGGAGGGAGGAGACCCAGTACTTC. Amino acid sequence: CASSFGWREETQYF. The chain carries TRBV28 and TRBJ2-5, with D possibly matching TRBD2 (6 bases). This CDR3 contains 14 residues. V lost 3 bases and J 5 bases, leaving 13 bases between the germline ends. Germline V gene lookup returns CDR1 MDHEN and CDR2 SYDVKM.

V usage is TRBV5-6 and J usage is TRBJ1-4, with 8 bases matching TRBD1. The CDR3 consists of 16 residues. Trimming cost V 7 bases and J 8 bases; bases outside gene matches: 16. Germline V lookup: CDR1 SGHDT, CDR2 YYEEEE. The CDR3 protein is CASSETGDVGKEKLFF. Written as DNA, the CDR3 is TGTGCCAGCTCGGAGACAGGGGATGTCGGGAAGGAAAAACTGTTTTTT. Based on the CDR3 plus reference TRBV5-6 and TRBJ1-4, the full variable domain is DAGVTQSPTHLIKTRGQQVTLRCSPKSGHDTVSWYQQALGQGPQFIFQYYEEEERQRGNFPDRFSGHQFPNYSSELNVNALLLGDSALYLCASSETGDVGKEKLFFGSGTQLSVL.

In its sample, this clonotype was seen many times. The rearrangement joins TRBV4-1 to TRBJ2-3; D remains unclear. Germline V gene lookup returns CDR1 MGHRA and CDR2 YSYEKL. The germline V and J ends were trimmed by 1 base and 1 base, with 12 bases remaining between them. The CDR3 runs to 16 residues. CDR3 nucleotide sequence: TGCGCCAGCAGCCAAGGCGAGGATATAGGCACAGATACGCAGTATTTT. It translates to CASSQGEDIGTDTQYF.

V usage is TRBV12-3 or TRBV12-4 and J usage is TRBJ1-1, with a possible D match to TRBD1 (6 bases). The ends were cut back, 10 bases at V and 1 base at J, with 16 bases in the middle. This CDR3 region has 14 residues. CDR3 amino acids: CAISRGARNTEAFF. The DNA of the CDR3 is TGTGCCATCTCGAGGGGGGCGAGGAACACTGAAGCTTTCTTT.

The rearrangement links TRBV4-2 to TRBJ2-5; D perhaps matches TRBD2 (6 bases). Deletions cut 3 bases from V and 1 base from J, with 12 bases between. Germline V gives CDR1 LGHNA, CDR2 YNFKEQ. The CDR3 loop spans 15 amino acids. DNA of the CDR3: TGTGCCAGCAGCCACACTAGCCTTGTCCAAGAGACCCAGTACTTC. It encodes CASSHTSLVQETQYF.

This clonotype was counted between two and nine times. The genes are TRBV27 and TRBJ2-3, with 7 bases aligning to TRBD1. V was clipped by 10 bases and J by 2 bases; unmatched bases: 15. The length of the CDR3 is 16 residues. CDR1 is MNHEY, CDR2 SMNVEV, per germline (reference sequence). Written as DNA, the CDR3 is TGTGCCACGCAACCCGACCTGGGACAGAACACAGATACGCAGTATTTT. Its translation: CATQPDLGQNTDTQYF.

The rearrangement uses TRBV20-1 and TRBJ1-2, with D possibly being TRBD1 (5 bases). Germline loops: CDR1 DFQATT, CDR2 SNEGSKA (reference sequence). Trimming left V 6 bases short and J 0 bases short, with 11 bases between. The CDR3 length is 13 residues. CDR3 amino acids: CSAPGGTNYGYTF. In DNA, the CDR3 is TGCAGTGCCCCCGGGGGGACTAACTATGGCTACACCTTC.

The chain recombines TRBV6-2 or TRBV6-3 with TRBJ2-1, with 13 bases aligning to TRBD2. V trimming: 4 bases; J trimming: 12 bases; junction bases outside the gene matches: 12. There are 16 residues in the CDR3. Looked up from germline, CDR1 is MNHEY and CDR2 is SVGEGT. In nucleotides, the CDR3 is TGTGCCAGCAGTTCCCTACTAGCGGGAGGGAGTTATGGGCAGTTCTTC. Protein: CASSSLLAGGSYGQFF.

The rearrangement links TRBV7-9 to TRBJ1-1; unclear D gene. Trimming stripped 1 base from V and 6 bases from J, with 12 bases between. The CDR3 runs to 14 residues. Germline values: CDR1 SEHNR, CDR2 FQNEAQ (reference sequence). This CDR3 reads CASSLGGAGAEAFF. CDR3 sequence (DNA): TGTGCCAGCAGCTTAGGGGGAGCAGGCGCTGAAGCTTTCTTT.

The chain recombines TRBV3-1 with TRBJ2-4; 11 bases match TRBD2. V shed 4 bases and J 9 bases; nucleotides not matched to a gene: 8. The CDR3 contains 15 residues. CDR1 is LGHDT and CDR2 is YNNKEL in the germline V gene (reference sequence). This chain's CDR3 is CASSLVASGRFIQYF. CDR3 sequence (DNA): TGTGCCAGCAGCCTCGTGGCTAGCGGGAGGTTCATTCAGTACTTC.

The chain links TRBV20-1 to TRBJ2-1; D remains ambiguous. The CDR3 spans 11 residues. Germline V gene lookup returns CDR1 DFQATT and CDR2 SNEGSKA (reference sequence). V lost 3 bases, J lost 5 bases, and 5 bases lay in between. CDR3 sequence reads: CSASGHNEQFF. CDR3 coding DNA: TGCAGTGCTAGCGGCCACAATGAGCAGTTCTTC.

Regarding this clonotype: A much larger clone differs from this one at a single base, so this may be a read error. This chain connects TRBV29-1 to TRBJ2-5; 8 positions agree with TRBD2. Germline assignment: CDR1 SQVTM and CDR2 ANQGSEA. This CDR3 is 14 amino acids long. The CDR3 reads CSVASTSAQGTQYF. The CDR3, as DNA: TGCAGCGTTGCTTCGACTAGCGCCCAAGGGACCCAGTACTTC.

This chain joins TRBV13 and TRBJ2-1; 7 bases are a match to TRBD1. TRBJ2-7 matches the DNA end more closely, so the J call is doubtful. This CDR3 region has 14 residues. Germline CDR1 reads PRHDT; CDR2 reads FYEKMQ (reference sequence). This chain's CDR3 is CASSLTGTYNEQYF. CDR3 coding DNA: TGTGCCAGCAGCTTGACAGGGACCTACAATGAGCAGTACTTC.

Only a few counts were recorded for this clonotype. CDR3 region: CSVEVPAESNQPQHF. In DNA, the CDR3 is TGCAGCGTTGAAGTGCCCGCCGAAAGCAATCAGCCCCAGCATTTT. The chain couples TRBV29-1 to TRBJ1-5; D uncertain. Trimming stripped 1 base from V and 1 base from J, with 11 bases between. The germline CDR1 and CDR2 sequences are SQVTM and ANQGSEA. The CDR3 runs 15 residues.

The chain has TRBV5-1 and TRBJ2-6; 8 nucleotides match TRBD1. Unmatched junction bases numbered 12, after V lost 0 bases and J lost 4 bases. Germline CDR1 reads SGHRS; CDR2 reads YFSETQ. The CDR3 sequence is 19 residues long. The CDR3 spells CASSLAVAAGGSGANVLTF. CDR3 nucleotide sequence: TGCGCCAGCAGCTTGGCCGTGGCCGCAGGGGGCTCCGGGGCCAACGTCCTGACTTTC.

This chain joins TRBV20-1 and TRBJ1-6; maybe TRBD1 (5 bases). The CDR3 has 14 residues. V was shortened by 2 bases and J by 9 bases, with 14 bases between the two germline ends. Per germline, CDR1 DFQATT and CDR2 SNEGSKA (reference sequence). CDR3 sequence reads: CSARTGLASSPLHF. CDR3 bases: TGCAGTGCTAGAACGGGACTGGCCTCTTCACCCCTCCACTTT.

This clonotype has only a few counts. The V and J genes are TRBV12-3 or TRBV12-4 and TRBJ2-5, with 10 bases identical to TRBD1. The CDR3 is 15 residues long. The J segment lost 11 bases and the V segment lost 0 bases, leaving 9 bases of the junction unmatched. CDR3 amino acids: CASSLAGTGVREQYF. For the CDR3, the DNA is TGTGCCAGCAGTTTAGCCGGGACAGGGGTGAGGGAGCAGTACTTC.

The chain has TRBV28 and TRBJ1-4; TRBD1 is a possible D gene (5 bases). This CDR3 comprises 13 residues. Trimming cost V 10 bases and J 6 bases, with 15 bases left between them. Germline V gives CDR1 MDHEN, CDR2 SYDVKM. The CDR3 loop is CATHQARDEKLFF. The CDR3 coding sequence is TGTGCCACACACCAGGCCAGGGATGAAAAACTGTTTTTT.

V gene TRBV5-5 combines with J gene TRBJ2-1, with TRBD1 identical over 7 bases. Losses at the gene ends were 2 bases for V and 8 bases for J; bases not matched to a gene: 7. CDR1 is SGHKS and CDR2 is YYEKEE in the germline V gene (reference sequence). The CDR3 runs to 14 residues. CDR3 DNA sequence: TGTGCCAGCAGCTTCGGGACAGTCATATATGAGCAGTTCTTC. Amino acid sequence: CASSFGTVIYEQFF.

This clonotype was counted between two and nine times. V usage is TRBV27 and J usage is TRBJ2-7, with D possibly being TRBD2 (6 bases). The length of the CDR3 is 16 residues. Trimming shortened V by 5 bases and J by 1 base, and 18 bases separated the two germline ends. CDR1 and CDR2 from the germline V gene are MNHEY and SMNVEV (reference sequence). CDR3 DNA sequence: TGTGCCAGCAGTCCCCGCGTGCGGGAAGATTCCTACGAGCAGTACTTC. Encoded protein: CASSPRVREDSYEQYF.

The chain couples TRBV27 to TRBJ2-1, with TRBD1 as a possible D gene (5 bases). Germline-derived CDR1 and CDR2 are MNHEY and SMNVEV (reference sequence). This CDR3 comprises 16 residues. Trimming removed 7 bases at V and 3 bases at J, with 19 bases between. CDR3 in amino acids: CASTTYLSTGYNEQFF. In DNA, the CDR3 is TGTGCCAGCACCACCTACCTCAGCACAGGCTACAATGAGCAGTTCTTC.